This record looks at one TCR beta chain sequence and its context. This record belongs to a study of blood T cell repertoires in COVID-19. The CDR3 loop spans 16 amino acids. Per the germline V gene, CDR1 is SGHNT and CDR2 is YYREEE (reference sequence). Unmatched junction bases numbered 4, after V lost 4 bases and J lost 2 bases. Method: immunoSEQ multiplex PCR; TCRdb's copy keeps in-frame clones and lacks some. The sample records tens of thousands of clones, roughly four fifths being singletons. Sequencing was done on a sample of peripheral blood. The origin of this receptor is a woman aged 80 or over with acute or convalescent COVID-19. The genes are TRBV5-4 and TRBJ2-1; 12 nucleotides line up with TRBD2. CDR3: CASSPPSGGAYNEQFF. In DNA form, the CDR3 reads TGTGCCAGCAGCCCACCTAGCGGGGGGGCCTACAATGAGCAGTTCTTC.